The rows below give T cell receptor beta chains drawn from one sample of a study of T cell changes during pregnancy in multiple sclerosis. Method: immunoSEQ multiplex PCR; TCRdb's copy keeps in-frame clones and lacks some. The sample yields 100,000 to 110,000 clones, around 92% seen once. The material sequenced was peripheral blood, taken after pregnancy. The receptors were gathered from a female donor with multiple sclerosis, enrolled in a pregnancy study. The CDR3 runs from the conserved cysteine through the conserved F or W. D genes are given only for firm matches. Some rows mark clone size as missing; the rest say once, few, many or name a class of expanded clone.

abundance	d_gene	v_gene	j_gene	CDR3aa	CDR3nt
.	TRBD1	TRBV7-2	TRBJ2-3	CASSLDRGRRDTQYF	TGTGCCAGCAGCTTAGACAGGGGGCGAAGAGATACGCAGTATTTT
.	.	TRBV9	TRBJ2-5	CASSARVLEETQYF	TGTGCCAGCAGCGCCAGGGTTCTAGAAGAGACCCAGTACTTC
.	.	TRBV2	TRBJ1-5	CASSSTRGGNQPQHF	TGTGCCAGCAGTTCCACAAGGGGGGGGAATCAGCCCCAGCATTTT
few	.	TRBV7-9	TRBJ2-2	CASSLGGHQNTGELFF	TGTGCCAGCAGCTTGGGAGGACACCAGAACACCGGGGAGCTGTTTTTT
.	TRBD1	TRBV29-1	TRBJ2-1	CSGDRGREGSEQFF	TGCAGCGGGGACAGGGGGCGCGAGGGTAGTGAGCAGTTCTTC
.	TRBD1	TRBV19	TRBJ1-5	CATRGQGAAQPQHF	TGTGCCACCAGGGGACAGGGGGCAGCTCAGCCCCAGCATTTT
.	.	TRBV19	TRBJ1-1	CASSSSPRGPEAFF	TGTGCCAGTAGTTCAAGTCCCAGGGGACCTGAAGCTTTCTTT
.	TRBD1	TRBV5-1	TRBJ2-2	CASSLGFGTGVLSGELFF	TGCGCCAGCAGCTTGGGATTCGGGACAGGGGTTTTATCCGGGGAGCTGTTTTTT
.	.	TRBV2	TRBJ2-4	CASSGQKLAKNIQYF	TGTGCCAGCAGCGGACAGAAACTAGCCAAAAACATTCAGTACTTC
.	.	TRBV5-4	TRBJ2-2	CASSLQGGTGELFF	TGTGCCAGCAGCTTGCAGGGAGGCACCGGGGAGCTGTTTTTT
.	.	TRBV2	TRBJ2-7	CASSELVANYEQYF	TGTGCCAGCAGTGAACTGGTAGCGAATTACGAGCAGTACTTC
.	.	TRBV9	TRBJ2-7	CASSAGDSSPYEQYF	TGTGCCAGCAGCGCCGGGGACTCTAGCCCGTACGAGCAGTACTTC
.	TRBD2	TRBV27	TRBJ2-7	CASSSTSGSSYEQYF	TGTGCCAGCAGTTCCACTAGCGGAAGCTCCTACGAGCAGTACTTC
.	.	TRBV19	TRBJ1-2	CASSIEDGGGGYTF	TGTGCCAGTAGTATAGAGGATGGGGGAGGCGGCTACACCTTC
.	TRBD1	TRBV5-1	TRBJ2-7	CASSSQGQGASYEQYF	TGCGCCAGCAGCTCCCAAGGACAGGGAGCTTCCTACGAGCAGTACTTC
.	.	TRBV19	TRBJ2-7	CASSKGGGRGYEQYF	TGTGCCAGTAGTAAAGGAGGAGGGCGCGGCTACGAGCAGTACTTC
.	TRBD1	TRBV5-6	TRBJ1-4	CASSLWGTANEKLFF	TGTGCCAGCAGCTTATGGGGGACAGCGAATGAAAAACTGTTTTTT
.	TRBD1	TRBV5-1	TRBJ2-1	CASTRAGTGGNEQFF	TGCGCCAGCACCAGAGCAGGGACAGGGGGTAATGAGCAGTTCTTC
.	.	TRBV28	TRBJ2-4	CASSLGASISKNIQYF	TGTGCCAGCAGTTTGGGGGCTAGCATATCCAAAAACATTCAGTACTTC
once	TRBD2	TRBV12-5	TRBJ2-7	CASGHPNGGSSYEQYF	TGTGCTAGTGGTCACCCCAATGGCGGGAGCTCCTACGAGCAGTACTTC
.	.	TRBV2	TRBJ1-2	CASSDKTGNYGYTF	TGTGCCAGCAGTGATAAGACCGGGAACTATGGCTACACCTTC
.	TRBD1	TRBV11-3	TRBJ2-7	CASSLWGQGIYEQYF	TGTGCCAGCAGCTTATGGGGACAGGGAATCTACGAGCAGTACTTC
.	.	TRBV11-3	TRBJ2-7	CASSTGTVPGVGSREQYF	TGTGCCAGCAGCACAGGGACGGTTCCAGGTGTGGGCTCAAGGGAGCAGTACTTC
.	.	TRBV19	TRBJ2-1	CASSISSGRANEQFF	TGTGCCAGTAGTATATCCTCGGGCAGGGCCAATGAGCAGTTCTTC
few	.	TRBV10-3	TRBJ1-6	CAISAYSLNSPLHF	TGTGCCATCAGTGCCTACAGCCTAAATTCACCCCTCCACTTT
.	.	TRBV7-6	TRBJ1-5	CASSLDAGSGSQPQHF	TGTGCCAGCAGCTTAGATGCAGGCAGCGGTAGTCAGCCCCAGCATTTT
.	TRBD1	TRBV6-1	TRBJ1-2	CASSEELGQGSVNYGYTF	TGTGCCAGCAGTGAAGAGCTGGGACAGGGTTCTGTTAACTATGGCTACACCTTC
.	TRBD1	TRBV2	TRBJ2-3	CASRLQGAISTDTQYF	TGTGCCAGCAGACTACAGGGGGCTATAAGCACAGATACGCAGTATTTT
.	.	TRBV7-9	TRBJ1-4	CASSGQINEKLFF	TGTGCCAGCAGCGGACAGATTAATGAAAAACTGTTTTTT
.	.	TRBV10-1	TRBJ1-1	CASRWEDTMNTEAFF	TGCGCCAGCCGGTGGGAGGACACAATGAACACTGAAGCTTTCTTT
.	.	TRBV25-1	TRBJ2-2	CASGRGSGELFF	TGTGCCAGCGGAAGGGGTTCCGGGGAGCTGTTTTTT
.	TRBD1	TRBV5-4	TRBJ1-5	CASSSTGTGVSWQPQHF	TGTGCCAGCAGCTCTACCGGGACAGGGGTCTCATGGCAGCCCCAGCATTTT
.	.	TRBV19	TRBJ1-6	CASSISEYNSPLHF	TGTGCCAGTAGTATCTCAGAATATAATTCACCCCTCCACTTT
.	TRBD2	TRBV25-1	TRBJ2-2	CASSEWGLAGVDGELFF	TGTGCCAGCAGTGAATGGGGACTAGCGGGAGTTGACGGGGAGCTGTTTTTT
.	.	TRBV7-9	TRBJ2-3	CASSLTSPDTQYF	TGTGCCAGCAGCTTAACTAGCCCAGATACGCAGTATTTT
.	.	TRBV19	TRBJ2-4	CASRQGGGSKNIQYF	TGTGCCAGTAGACAGGGCGGGGGTTCCAAAAACATTCAGTACTTC
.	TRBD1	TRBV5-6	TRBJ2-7	CASSLTPGQGFYEQYF	TGTGCCAGCAGCTTGACCCCGGGACAGGGTTTTTACGAGCAGTACTTC
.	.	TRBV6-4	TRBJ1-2	CASSDQGGYGYTF	TGTGCCAGCAGTGATCAGGGCGGCTATGGCTACACCTTC
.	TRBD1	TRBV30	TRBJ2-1	CAWSGTGSYNEQFF	TGTGCCTGGAGTGGGACAGGCTCCTACAATGAGCAGTTCTTC
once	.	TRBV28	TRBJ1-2	CASRYYGYTF	TGTGCCAGCAGATATTATGGCTACACCTTC
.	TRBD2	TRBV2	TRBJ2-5	CASSGLAEQETQYF	TGTGCCAGCAGTGGACTAGCGGAGCAAGAGACCCAGTACTTC
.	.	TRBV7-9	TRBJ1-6	CASSPRAMANSPLHF	TGTGCCAGCAGCCCCAGGGCGATGGCCAATTCACCCCTCCACTTT
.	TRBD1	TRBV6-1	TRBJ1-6	CASSEGVLRGSPLHF	TGTGCCAGCAGTGAAGGAGTACTCAGGGGGTCACCCCTCCACTTT
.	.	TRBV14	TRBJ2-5	CASSQVTGVGQETQYF	TGTGCCAGCAGCCAAGTAACGGGGGTCGGTCAAGAGACCCAGTACTTC
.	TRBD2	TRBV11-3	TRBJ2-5	CASSFSSGPWLETQYF	TGTGCCAGCAGCTTCTCTAGCGGGCCCTGGTTGGAGACCCAGTACTTC
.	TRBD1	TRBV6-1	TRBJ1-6	CASSEVSGGTSPLHF	TGTGCCAGCAGTGAAGTGTCAGGGGGCACGTCACCCCTCCACTTT
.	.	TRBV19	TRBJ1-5	CASSIQGHQHF	TGTGCCAGTAGTATCCAGGGCCACCAGCATTTT
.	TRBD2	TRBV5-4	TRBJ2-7	CASSSGGVAGGEQYF	TGTGCCAGCAGCTCCGGGGGGGTAGCGGGAGGCGAGCAGTACTTC
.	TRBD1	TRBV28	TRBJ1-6	CASSLPLTGGDSPLHF	TGTGCCAGCAGCCTTCCTCTGACAGGGGGGGATTCACCCCTCCACTTT
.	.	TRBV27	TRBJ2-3	CASSPSTDTQYF	TGTGCCAGCAGTCCTTCGACAGATACGCAGTATTTT
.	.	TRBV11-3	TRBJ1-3	CASSSYFSGNTIYF	TGTGCCAGCAGCTCCTATTTCTCTGGAAACACCATATATTTT